These 17 T cell receptor beta chains were sequenced from one sample in a study of CD8+ T cells in alopecia areata. The authors extracted RNA and reverse transcribed it into cDNA as the sequencing template. The method was immunoSEQ multiplex PCR; TCRdb's version includes in-frame clones alone and lacks a portion of them. The table includes approximately 150,000 clones, approximately 50% detected once. What was sequenced was CD4+ T cells sorted from blood. The origin of the receptors is a human donor with alopecia areata.

The J gene is TRBJ2-1, the V gene TRBV27; 14 bases align to TRBD2. V was clipped by 6 bases and J by 0 bases; unmatched bases: 13. The CDR3 totals 20 residues. Germline CDR1 reads MNHEY; CDR2 reads SMNVEV (reference sequence). In DNA, the CDR3 is TGTGCCAGCAGAAACTATCCGCGACTAGCGGGAGGGAGCTCCTACAATGAGCAGTTCTTC. Amino acid sequence: CASRNYPRLAGGSSYNEQFF.

This clone showed up just a few times. The chain has TRBV5-1 and TRBJ2-3; TRBD1 is a possible D gene (5 bases). This CDR3 comprises 15 residues. Germline CDR1 is SGHRS and CDR2 is YFSETQ. Trimming removed 1 base at V and 4 bases at J, with 13 bases between. CDR3 in amino acids: CASSLPETEPDTQYF. DNA for the CDR3: TGCGCCAGCAGCTTGCCAGAGACAGAACCAGATACGCAGTATTTT. The variable domain in full, with the rest retrieved from reference TRBV5-1 and TRBJ2-3, is KAGVTQTPRYLIKTRGQQVTLSCSPISGHRSVSWYQQTPGQGLQFLFEYFSETQRNKGNFPGRFSGRQFSNSRSEMNVSTLELGDSALYLCASSLPETEPDTQYFGPGTRLTVL.

This clone was observed a handful of times. The V and J genes are TRBV2 and TRBJ1-1; D perhaps matches TRBD1 (6 bases). CDR3 length: 12 residues. Germline lookup yields CDR1 SNHLY and CDR2 FYNNEI. Trimming pared 10 bases from V and 3 bases from J, leaving 12 bases between. The CDR3 nucleotides read TGTGCCACACAGGGAAGGGACACTGAAGCTTTCTTT. Protein product: CATQGRDTEAFF. Filled out from reference TRBV2 and TRBJ1-1, the complete variable domain reads EPEVTQTPSHQVTQMGQEVILRCVPISNHLYFYWYRQILGQKVEFLVSFYNNEISEKSEIFDDQFSVERPDGSNFTLKIRSTKLEDSAMYFCATQGRDTEAFFGQGTRLTVV.

Only a few counts were recorded for this clone. The chain has TRBV7-2 and TRBJ2-7, with unresolved D. This CDR3 has 13 residues. The V gene's germline CDR1 is SGHTA and CDR2 FQGNSA. V was pared by 7 bases and J by 8 bases, with 18 bases between. The CDR3 bases are TGTGCCAGCACTGAAGTAACCCGTGGGAAGCAGTACTTC. It codes for CASTEVTRGKQYF.

The chain employs TRBV5-1 and TRBJ2-3, with 8 nucleotides matching TRBD1. CDR3 size: 17 residues. Germline CDR1 and CDR2: SGHRS and YFSETQ. With V trimmed by 4 bases and J by 4 bases, 14 bases remained unmatched. The CDR3 sequence is CASSRLGGQGGSDTQYF. The CDR3 DNA is TGCGCCAGCAGCAGACTAGGCGGACAGGGAGGATCAGATACGCAGTATTTT.

This clone was seen only a few times. The V call is TRBV28, the J call TRBJ2-1; the D gene is possibly TRBD2 (6 bases). The V and J ends lost 6 bases and 6 bases respectively, with 9 bases between them. The CDR3 has 12 amino acids. In germline, CDR1 is MDHEN, CDR2 SYDVKM. This chain's CDR3 is CASRLEGNEQFF. The DNA for the CDR3 is TGTGCCAGCAGGCTGGAGGGCAATGAGCAGTTCTTC.

The CDR3 DNA is TGCAGCGTTGCCCTAGCGGGAGACCAGACCGGGGAGCTGTTTTTT. This sequence encodes CSVALAGDQTGELFF. The chain uses TRBV29-1 and TRBJ2-2; 10 bases align to TRBD2. The CDR3 is 15 amino acids. The germline V gene encodes CDR1 SQVTM and CDR2 ANQGSEA. The V gene end was trimmed by 4 bases and the J gene end by 5 bases; junction bases not matched to a gene: 7.

This clone has a single count. CDR3 DNA: TGCGCCAGCAGCTTGGGTGGGGGCACAGATACGCAGTATTTT. Its protein is CASSLGGGTDTQYF. The chain combines TRBV5-1 with TRBJ2-3; D is uncertain. The germline V gene encodes CDR1 SGHRS and CDR2 YFSETQ. This CDR3 has 14 amino acids. Trimming shortened V by 0 bases and J by 1 base, and 6 bases separated the two germline ends.

As concerns this clone: The sample has other DNA sequences that encode this CDR3 too. The chain recombines TRBV27 with TRBJ2-5; possibly TRBD1 for D (5 bases). Trimming removed 3 bases at V and 1 base at J, with 9 bases between. The CDR3 spans 14 residues. Germline values: CDR1 MNHEY, CDR2 SMNVEV (reference sequence). CDR3 sequence reads: CASSFWGGQETQYF. The CDR3 nucleotides read TGTGCCAGCAGTTTTTGGGGCGGCCAAGAGACCCAGTACTTC.

This clone has only a few counts. This chain links TRBV5-6 with TRBJ1-2, with a weak D call TRBD1 (5 bases). The V gene's germline CDR1 is SGHDT and CDR2 YYEEEE. This CDR3 is 15 amino acids long. V dropped 1 base and J dropped 4 bases, with 14 bases sitting between them. In DNA form, the CDR3 reads TGTGCCAGCAGCTTGTACCAGGGATCGGCCTATGGCTACACCTTC. Its translation is CASSLYQGSAYGYTF.

This clone was counted a few times. The chain carries TRBV28 and TRBJ2-3; D is unclear. CDR3 size: 13 residues. The V and J ends lost 4 bases and 1 base respectively, with 6 bases between them. Germline V CDR1 and CDR2: MDHEN, SYDVKM. As DNA, the CDR3 is TGTGCCAGCAGTTCCGACGGCACAGATACGCAGTATTTT. Translation: CASSSDGTDTQYF.

The count of this clone is one. The chain couples TRBV6-1 to TRBJ1-4; 8 bases are a match to TRBD1. CDR1 MNHNS and CDR2 SASEGT come from the germline V gene. Germline trimming cut 0 bases from V and 12 bases from J; bases unmatched to any gene: 3. This CDR3 has 13 residues. The CDR3 nucleotides read TGTGCCAGCAGTGAAGCTTGGGACAGGCAACTGTTTTTT. Translated, it gives CASSEAWDRQLFF.

This CDR3 reads CASSTRDRQETQYF. The DNA of the CDR3 is TGCGCCAGCAGTACCAGGGACAGGCAAGAGACCCAGTACTTC. V and J are TRBV5-1 and TRBJ2-5; 8 positions agree with TRBD1. Germline loops: CDR1 SGHRS, CDR2 YFSETQ. V shed 5 bases, J shed 2 bases, and the junction held 5 bases outside the gene matches. The CDR3 totals 14 residues.

This clone was picked up one time. The chain carries TRBV30 and TRBJ2-7; TRBD1 might be the D (6 bases). CDR3 length: 14 residues. Per the germline V gene, CDR1 is GTSNPN and CDR2 is SVGIG (reference sequence). V was cut by 1 base and J by 7 bases, with 17 bases left in between. CDR3 loop: CAWSADWLGGEQYF. The DNA for the CDR3 is TGTGCCTGGAGTGCGGACTGGCTAGGGGGAGAGCAGTACTTC.

The chain is built from TRBV7-2 and TRBJ1-2; a possible D gene is TRBD1 (5 bases). Germline CDR1 and CDR2: SGHTA and FQGNSA. The CDR3 contains 14 residues. The ends were cut back, 3 bases at V and 2 bases at J, with 10 bases in the middle. The CDR3 is CASSFDRQNYGYTF. In nucleotides, the CDR3 is TGTGCCAGCAGCTTTGACAGACAAAACTATGGCTACACCTTC.

This clone was detected a few times. This chain joins TRBV4-1 and TRBJ2-1; 12 bases match TRBD2. The J segment lost 8 bases and the V segment lost 1 base, leaving 6 bases of the junction unmatched. CDR1 is MGHRA and CDR2 is YSYEKL in the germline V gene. The CDR3 loop spans 16 amino acids. Here the CDR3 reads CASSQATSGRTHEQFF. The CDR3, as DNA: TGCGCCAGCAGCCAAGCAACTAGCGGGAGGACCCATGAGCAGTTCTTC.

The genes are TRBV28 and TRBJ1-5; D perhaps matches TRBD1 (6 bases). The germline gives CDR1 MDHEN, CDR2 SYDVKM. The CDR3 loop spans 12 amino acids. Trimming cost V 7 bases and J 6 bases, with 10 bases left between them. In nucleotides, the CDR3 is TGTGCCAGCATGGCACAGGGTCAGCCCCAGCATTTT. Protein: CASMAQGQPQHF.